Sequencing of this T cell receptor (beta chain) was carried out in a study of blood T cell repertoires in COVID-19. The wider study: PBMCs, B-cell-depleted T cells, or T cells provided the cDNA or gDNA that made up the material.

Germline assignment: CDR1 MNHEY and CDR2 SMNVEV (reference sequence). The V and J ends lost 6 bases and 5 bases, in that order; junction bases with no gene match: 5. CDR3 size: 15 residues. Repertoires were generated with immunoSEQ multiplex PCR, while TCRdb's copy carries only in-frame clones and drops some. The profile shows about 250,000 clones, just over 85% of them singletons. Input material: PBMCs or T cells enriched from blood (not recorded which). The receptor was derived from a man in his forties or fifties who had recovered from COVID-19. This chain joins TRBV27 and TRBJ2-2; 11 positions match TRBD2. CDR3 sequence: CASRPLAGGTGELFF. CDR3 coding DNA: TGTGCCAGCAGGCCCCTAGCGGGAGGAACCGGGGAGCTGTTTTTT.